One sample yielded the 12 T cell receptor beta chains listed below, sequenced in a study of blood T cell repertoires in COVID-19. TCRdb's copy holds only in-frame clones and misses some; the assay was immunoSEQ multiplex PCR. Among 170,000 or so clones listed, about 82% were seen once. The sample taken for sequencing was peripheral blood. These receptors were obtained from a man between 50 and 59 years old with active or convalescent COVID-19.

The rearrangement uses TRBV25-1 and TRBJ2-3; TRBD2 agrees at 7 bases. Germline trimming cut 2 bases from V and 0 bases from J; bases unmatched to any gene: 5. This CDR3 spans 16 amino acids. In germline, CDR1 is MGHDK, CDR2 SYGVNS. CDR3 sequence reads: CASSEAGGGSTDTQYF. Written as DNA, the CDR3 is TGTGCCAGCAGTGAAGCTGGGGGGGGGAGCACAGATACGCAGTATTTT.

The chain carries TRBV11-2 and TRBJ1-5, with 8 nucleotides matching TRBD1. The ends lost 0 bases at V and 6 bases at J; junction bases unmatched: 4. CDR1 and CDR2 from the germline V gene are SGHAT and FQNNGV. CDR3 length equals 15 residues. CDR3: CASSLDQTGGQPQHF. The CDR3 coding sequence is TGTGCCAGCAGCTTAGATCAAACAGGGGGTCAGCCCCAGCATTTT. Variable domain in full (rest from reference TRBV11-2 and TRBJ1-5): EAGVAQSPRYKIIEKRQSVAFWCNPISGHATLYWYQQILGQGPKLLIQFQNNGVVDDSQLPKDRFSAERLKGVDSTLKIQPAKLEDSAVYLCASSLDQTGGQPQHFGDGTRLSIL.

In nucleotides, the CDR3 is TGCAGCGTTGCCGGGAGGCAGACGATTAAGTATGGCTACACCTTC. Residues: CSVAGRQTIKYGYTF. This rearrangement joins TRBV29-1 to TRBJ1-2; D uncertain. This CDR3 spans 15 amino acids. The germline V and J ends were trimmed by 4 bases and 5 bases, with 20 bases remaining between them. Germline V gene sequence: CDR1 SQVTM, CDR2 ANQGSEA.

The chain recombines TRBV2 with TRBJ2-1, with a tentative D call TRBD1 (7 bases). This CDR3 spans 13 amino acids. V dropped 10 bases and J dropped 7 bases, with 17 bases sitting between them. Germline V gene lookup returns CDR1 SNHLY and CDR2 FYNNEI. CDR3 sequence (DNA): TGTGCCACTAGCGAGGGGGCAACGAATGAGCAGTTCTTC. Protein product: CATSEGATNEQFF.

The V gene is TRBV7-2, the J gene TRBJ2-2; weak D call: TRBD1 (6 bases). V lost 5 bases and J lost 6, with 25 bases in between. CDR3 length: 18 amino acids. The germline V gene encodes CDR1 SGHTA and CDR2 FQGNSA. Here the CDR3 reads CASSQTGLQGIMAGELFF. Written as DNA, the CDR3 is TGTGCCAGCAGCCAAACAGGTTTACAGGGTATCATGGCCGGGGAGCTGTTTTTT.

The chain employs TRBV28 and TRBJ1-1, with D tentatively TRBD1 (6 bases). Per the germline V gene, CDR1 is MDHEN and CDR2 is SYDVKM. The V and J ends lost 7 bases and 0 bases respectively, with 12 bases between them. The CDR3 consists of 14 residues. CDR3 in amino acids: CASTTYRVNTEAFF. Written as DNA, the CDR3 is TGTGCCAGCACCACCTACAGGGTGAACACTGAAGCTTTCTTT.

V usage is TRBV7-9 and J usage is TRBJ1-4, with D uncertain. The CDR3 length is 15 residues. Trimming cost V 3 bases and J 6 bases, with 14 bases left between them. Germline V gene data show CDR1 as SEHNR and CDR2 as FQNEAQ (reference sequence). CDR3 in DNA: TGTGCCAGCAGCTTTTTGAGTCCACGGGATGAAAAACTGTTTTTT. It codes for CASSFLSPRDEKLFF.

The CDR3 is CASSNPGQGFDTQYF. DNA for the CDR3: TGTGCCAGCAGTAATCCGGGACAGGGATTTGACACGCAGTATTTT. V and J are TRBV6-5 and TRBJ2-3; 9 positions match TRBD1. Germline CDR1 is MNHEY and CDR2 is SVGAGI. The junction had 12 bases not matched to a gene; V was cut back by 5 bases and J by 9 bases. CDR3 size: 15 residues.

Written as DNA, the CDR3 is TGTGCCAGCAGCAACAACCCGACAGGGCTCTATGGCTACACCTTC. This gives the protein CASSNNPTGLYGYTF. The genes are TRBV6-5 and TRBJ1-2; TRBD1 aligns across 7 bases. Trimming at V came to 6 bases and at J to 4 bases, leaving 11 bases not matched to a gene. The length of the CDR3 is 15 residues. Germline V CDR1 and CDR2: MNHEY, SVGAGI.

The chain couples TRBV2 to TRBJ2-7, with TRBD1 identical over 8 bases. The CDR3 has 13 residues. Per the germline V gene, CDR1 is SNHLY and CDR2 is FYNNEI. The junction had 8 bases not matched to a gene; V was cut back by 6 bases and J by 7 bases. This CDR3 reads CASRPRGLGEQYF. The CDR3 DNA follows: TGTGCCAGCAGGCCCAGGGGGCTAGGGGAGCAGTACTTC. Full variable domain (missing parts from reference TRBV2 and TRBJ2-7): EPEVTQTPSHQVTQMGQEVILRCVPISNHLYFYWYRQILGQKVEFLVSFYNNEISEKSEIFDDQFSVERPDGSNFTLKIRSTKLEDSAMYFCASRPRGLGEQYFGPGTRLTVT.

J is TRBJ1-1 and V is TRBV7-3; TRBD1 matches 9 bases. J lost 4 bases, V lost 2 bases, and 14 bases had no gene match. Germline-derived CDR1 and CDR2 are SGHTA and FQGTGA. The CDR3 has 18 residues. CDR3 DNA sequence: TGTGCCAGCAGCTTAGATCCGGGACAGGGCACTCTTAGCACTGAAGCTTTCTTT. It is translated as CASSLDPGQGTLSTEAFF.

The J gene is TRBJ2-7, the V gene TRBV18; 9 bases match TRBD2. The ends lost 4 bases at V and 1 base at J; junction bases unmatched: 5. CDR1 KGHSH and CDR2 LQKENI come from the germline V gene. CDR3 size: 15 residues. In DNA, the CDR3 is TGTGCCAGCTCACTCGGGACTAGCACATCCTACGAGCAGTACTTC. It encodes CASSLGTSTSYEQYF.